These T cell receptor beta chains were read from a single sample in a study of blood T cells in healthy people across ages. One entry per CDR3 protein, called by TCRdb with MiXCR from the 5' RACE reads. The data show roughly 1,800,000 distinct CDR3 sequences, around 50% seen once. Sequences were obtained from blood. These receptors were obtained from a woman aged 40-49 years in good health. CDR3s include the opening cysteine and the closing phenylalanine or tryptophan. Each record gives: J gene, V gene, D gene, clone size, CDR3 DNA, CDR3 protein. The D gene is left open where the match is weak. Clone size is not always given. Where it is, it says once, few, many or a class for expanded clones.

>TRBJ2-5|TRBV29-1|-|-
TGCAGCGTTGCTACGGGGCAAAGGTTAGAGACCCAGTACTTC
CSVATGQRLETQYF
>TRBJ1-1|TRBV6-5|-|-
TGTGCCAGCTTTAAACCGGGACGGGGCACTGAAGCTTTCTTT
CASFKPGRGTEAFF
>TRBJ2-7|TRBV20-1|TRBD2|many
TGCAGTGCTAGTGCGGGGGGGGCTTACGAGCAGTACTTC
CSASAGGAYEQYF
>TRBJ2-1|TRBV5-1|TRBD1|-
TGTGCCAGCAGCTTGAAGGGGGCCCACAATGAGCAGTTCTTC
CASSLKGAHNEQFF
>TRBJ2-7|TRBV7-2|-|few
TGTGCCAGCAGCTTAGAGCCGGGACACTACGAGCAGTACTTC
CASSLEPGHYEQYF
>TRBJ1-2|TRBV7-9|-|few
TGTGCCAGCAGCTTAGCAGGGCCAACGCGCTACACCTTC
CASSLAGPTRYTF
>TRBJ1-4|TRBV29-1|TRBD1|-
TGCAGCGTGAGGACAGGGGGTATCCTTCTTAATGAAAAACTGTTTTTT
CSVRTGGILLNEKLFF
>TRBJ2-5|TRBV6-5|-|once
TGTGCCAGCAGTTACTCGCAGATGCCCGGGGAGACCCAGTACTTC
CASSYSQMPGETQYF
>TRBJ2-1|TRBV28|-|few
TGTGCCAGCAGGCCCTGGGAAAGGACAGACAATGAGCAGTTCTTC
CASRPWERTDNEQFF
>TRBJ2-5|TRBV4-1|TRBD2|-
TGCGCCAGCAGCCGGACTAGCGGGGGGCCGACCGCCCAGTACTTC
CASSRTSGGPTAQYF
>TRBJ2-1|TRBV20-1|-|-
TGCAGTGCTCTTAGACTGGGTGAGCAGTTCTTC
CSALRLGEQFF
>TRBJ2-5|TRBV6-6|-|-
TGTGCCAGCAGTGACTCGTCGGAGCAGTACTTC
CASSDSSEQYF
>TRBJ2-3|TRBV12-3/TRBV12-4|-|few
TGTGCCAGCAGTTTAAGAATGGTAGATACGCAGTATTTT
CASSLRMVDTQYF
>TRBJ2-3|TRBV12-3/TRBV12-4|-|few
TGTGCCAGCAGTTTAAGGGACCTTAGCACAGATACGCAGTATTTT
CASSLRDLSTDTQYF
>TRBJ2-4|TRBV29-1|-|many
TGCAGCGTTGTAAAATACTCCGACCCAAAAAACATTCAGTACTTC
CSVVKYSDPKNIQYF
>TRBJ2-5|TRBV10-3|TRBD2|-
TGTGCCATCAGTGAGTGGCGGGGGGGCCAGGAGACCCAGTACTTC
CAISEWRGGQETQYF
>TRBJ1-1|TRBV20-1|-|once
TGCAGTGCTAGCGGACAGTCCCGAACTGAAGCTTTCTTT
CSASGQSRTEAFF
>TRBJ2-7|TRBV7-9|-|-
TGTGCCAGCAGCTTAGCGGCCCAGGGCTACGAGCAGTACTTC
CASSLAAQGYEQYF
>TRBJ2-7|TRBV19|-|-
TGTGCCAGTAGTATATCGGACCCCTCATACGAGCAGTACTTC
CASSISDPSYEQYF
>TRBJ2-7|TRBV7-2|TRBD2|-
TGTGCCAGCAGCTTAACCCTAGCGGGTGGTTCCTACGAGCAGTACTTC
CASSLTLAGGSYEQYF
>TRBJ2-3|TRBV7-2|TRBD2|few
TGTGCCAGCTCTAACGGTGGCGGGGGGTCCGATCAGTATTTT
CASSNGGGGSDQYF
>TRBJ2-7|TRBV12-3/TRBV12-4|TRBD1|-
TGTGCCAGCACCCAAGGGACAGGGAGCCTCGAGCAGTACTTC
CASTQGTGSLEQYF
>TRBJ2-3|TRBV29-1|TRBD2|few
TGCAGCGTTGATCGGGGGGGCAGGACAGATACGCAGTATTTT
CSVDRGGRTDTQYF
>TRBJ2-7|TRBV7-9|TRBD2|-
TGTGCCAGCAAGAGTCAGCGGGGGAGCTCCTACGAGCAGTACTTC
CASKSQRGSSYEQYF
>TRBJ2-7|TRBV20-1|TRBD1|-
TGCAGTGCTAGAAGACCGGACAGGGGCTACGAGCAGTACTTC
CSARRPDRGYEQYF
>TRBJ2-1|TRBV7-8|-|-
TGTGCCAGCAGCTTAGCTCTGGGAACCTACAATGAGCAGTTCTTC
CASSLALGTYNEQFF
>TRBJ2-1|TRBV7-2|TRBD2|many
TGTGCCAGCAGCTCAAGCGGGGGCAGCTCCTACAATGAGCAGTTCTTC
CASSSSGGSSYNEQFF
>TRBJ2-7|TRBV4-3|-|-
TGCGCCAGCAGCCAAGTCCGGGTTTCCGGGACCCATCTTCCCTACGAGCAGTACTTC
CASSQVRVSGTHLPYEQYF
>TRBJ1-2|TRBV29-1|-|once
TGCAGCGTTGAATATAACTATGGCTACACCTTC
CSVEYNYGYTF
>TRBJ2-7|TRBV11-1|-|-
TGTGCCAGCAGCCCCGGACAGATACAGTACTTC
CASSPGQIQYF
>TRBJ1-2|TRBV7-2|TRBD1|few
TGTGCCAGCAGCTTCCTAAGGACAGGGAGCAATGGCTACACCTTC
CASSFLRTGSNGYTF
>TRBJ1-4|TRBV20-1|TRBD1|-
TGCAGTGCTAGGGCGGACAGGGGATTTGAAAAACTGTTTTTT
CSARADRGFEKLFF
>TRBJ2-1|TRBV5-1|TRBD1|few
TGCGCCAGCAGCCCGGAGGGCAGGGGGCTCTCCTACAATGAGCAGTTCTTC
CASSPEGRGLSYNEQFF
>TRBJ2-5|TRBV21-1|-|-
TGTGCCAGCAGCAAAATAACAGGGAAAGAGACCCAGTACTTC
CASSKITGKETQYF
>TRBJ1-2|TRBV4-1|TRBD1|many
TGCGCCAGCAGCCAGGGGGGACAGGGGAACTATGGCTACACCTTC
CASSQGGQGNYGYTF
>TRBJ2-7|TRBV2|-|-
TGTGCCAGCAGGGAGGGACCAACGAGCTCCTACGAGCAGTACTTC
CASREGPTSSYEQYF
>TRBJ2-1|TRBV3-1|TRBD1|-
TGTGCCAGCAGCCAAGTCACCGGGACAGGGGTTAGAGATGAGCAGTTCTTC
CASSQVTGTGVRDEQFF
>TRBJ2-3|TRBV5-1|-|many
TGTGCCAGCAGTCTCCGGACAGCCAGCACAGATACGCAGTATTTT
CASSLRTASTDTQYF
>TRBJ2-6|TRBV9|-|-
TGTGCCAGCAGCGTTGGACCCTCTGGGTCTGGGGCCAACGTCCTGACTTTC
CASSVGPSGSGANVLTF
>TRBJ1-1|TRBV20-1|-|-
TGCAGTGCTAGTTTGGGTTTATCTCTTACTGAAGCTTTCTTT
CSASLGLSLTEAFF
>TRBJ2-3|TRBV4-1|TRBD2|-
TGCGCCAGCAGCCAAAATCCTAGCGGGGTCGCAGATACGCAGTATTTT
CASSQNPSGVADTQYF
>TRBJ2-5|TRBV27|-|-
TGTGCCAGCAGTTTATCGGCAGGGAGGGGGGAGACCCAGTACTTC
CASSLSAGRGETQYF
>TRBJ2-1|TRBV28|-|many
TGTGCCAGCAGTAGCAGGGGGGACAATGAGCAGTTCTTC
CASSSRGDNEQFF
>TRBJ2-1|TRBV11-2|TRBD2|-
TGTGCCAGCGCGGGAACTAGCGGAGATCTCCCCCCATACAATGAGCAGTTCTTC
CASAGTSGDLPPYNEQFF
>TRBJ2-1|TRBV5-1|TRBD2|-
TGCGCCAGCAGGCCTAGCGGGGGGGTCTACAATGAGCAGTTCTTC
CASRPSGGVYNEQFF
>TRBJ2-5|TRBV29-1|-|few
TGCAGCGTTGGTCGGGGGCCCACCGAGACCCAGTACTTC
CSVGRGPTETQYF
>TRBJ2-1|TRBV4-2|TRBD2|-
TGTGCCAGCAGCCAAGCAAGCGGGGGGGCACGAAATGAGCAGTTCTTC
CASSQASGGARNEQFF